The 3 T cell receptor beta chains below come from one sample, sequenced in a study of T-cell memory formation after mild COVID-19. Via MiXCR, TCRdb re-called the 5' RACE reads, giving one row per CDR3 protein. The sample lists some 350,000 distinct CDR3 sequences, more than 15% occurring once. The sequenced material came from PBMCs or a T cell subset sorted from them (not recorded which). These TCRs come from a man between 18 and 35 years old who had mild COVID-19 (a few samples of this study predate the infection). Cell type and time point are not known.

The chain joins TRBV20-1 to TRBJ1-1; a possible D gene is TRBD1 (5 bases). Germline-derived CDR1 and CDR2 are DFQATT and SNEGSKA (reference sequence). The CDR3 runs to 14 residues. Trimming left V 1 base short and J 5 bases short, with 14 bases between. CDR3 in amino acids: CSARGQQGGTEAFF. The CDR3 DNA reads TGCAGTGCTAGAGGACAGCAGGGAGGTACTGAAGCTTTCTTT.

This sequence joins TRBV6-2 or TRBV6-3 and TRBJ1-1, with D uncertain. This CDR3 is built from 13 residues. V dropped 7 bases and J dropped 0 bases, with 9 bases sitting between them. Germline lookup yields CDR1 MNHEY and CDR2 SVGEGT. The CDR3 DNA is TGTGCCAGCACCCAAATTATGAACACTGAAGCTTTCTTT. It translates to CASTQIMNTEAFF.

The chain's CDR3 is CASSPGGGVEYF. CDR3 DNA sequence: TGTGCCAGCAGCCCAGGGGGGGGAGTTGAGTATTTT. The chain links TRBV11-3 to TRBJ2-3; D tentatively fits TRBD1 or TRBD2 (7 bases each). The V gene's germline CDR1 is SGHNT and CDR2 YENEEA. The CDR3 has 12 residues. The ends were cut back, 5 bases at V and 13 bases at J, with 16 bases in the middle.